The clone carrying this T cell receptor beta chain was counted only a few times. The antigen is not known. This record comes from a study of post-analysis software for immune sequencing data. Germline V gene sequence: CDR1 MNHEY, CDR2 SVGAGI. There are 14 residues in the CDR3. V was shortened by 2 bases and J by 8 bases, with 10 bases between the two germline ends. The TCR beta cDNA libraries carried unique molecular identifiers. Each CDR3 protein gets one entry after TCRdb re-called the PCR reads with MiXCR. The table has 700,000 to 800,000 distinct CDR3 sequences, 25% to 30% seen once. General study findings and limits: In patients, roughly 5 TRBV segments were more frequent than in controls, with TRBV5-6, TRBV5-1 and TRBV20-1 among them.

This TCR came from a girl aged 5-17 years with multiple sclerosis. The gene calls are TRBV6-5 and TRBJ1-6; D possibly corresponds to TRBD1 (5 bases). The sample consisted of blood. The CDR3 nucleotides are TGTGCCAGCAGTTACAGAGGGGAGTATTCACCCCTCCACTTT. Translating it yields CASSYRGEYSPLHF.